This T cell receptor beta chain was recorded in a study of breast tumors, draining lymph nodes, adjacent tissues. Breast cancer patients provided tissue from their axillary draining lymph nodes. MiXCR was run by TCRdb on the multiplex PCR reads, yielding one entry per CDR3 protein. The table includes over 200,000 distinct CDR3 sequences, roughly 30% detected once. This clonotype was picked up many times. Germline CDR1 and CDR2: MNHNY and SVGAGI (reference sequence). Trimming took 6 bases from V and 3 from J, leaving 21 bases between them. The CDR3 is 17 amino acids. Sample: axillary lymph node tissue. The receptor was isolated from a female donor with breast cancer. Some clones in this sample may be carry-over from other donors' samples. V and J are TRBV6-6 and TRBJ1-5; D is perhaps TRBD1 (5 bases). CDR3 nucleotides: TGTGCCAGCAGGGGTGGACCAAGACAGACCGACAATCAGCCCCAGCATTTT. As protein: CASRGGPRQTDNQPQHF.